The subject of this entry is one TCR beta chain. Clones were read by immunoSEQ multiplex PCR, and TCRdb kept only the in-frame ones, dropping some. The table has 120,000 or so clones, about 74% seen once; the top ten hold over 7%. These data come from a study of blood T cell repertoires in COVID-19. The sequence was collected from a human donor in a cohort sampled during active COVID-19. The sample consisted of peripheral blood.

CDR3 sequence reads: CASSAGSGGYEQYF. The CDR3 region has the DNA TGTGCCAGCAGTGCCGGATCGGGCGGGTACGAGCAGTACTTC. The genes are TRBV27 and TRBJ2-7; tentatively, D is TRBD2 (5 bases). V was trimmed by 5 bases and J by 4 bases, leaving 15 bases between them. CDR1 MNHEY and CDR2 SMNVEV come from the germline V gene (reference sequence). This CDR3 is 14 amino acids long.